This T cell receptor (beta chain) was sequenced in a study of shared clonotypes between healthy human individuals. Caucasian adults living in Nashville, Tennessee, provided all samples. Method: immunoSEQ multiplex PCR; TCRdb's copy keeps in-frame clones and lacks some. The repertoire holds 2 million to 2.5 million clones, with approximately 95% as singletons. Trimming removed 5 bases at V and 8 bases at J, with 12 bases between. Germline values: CDR1 ENHRY, CDR2 SYGVKD. This CDR3 has 12 amino acids. As concerns this clone: Other DNA sequences in the sample encode the same CDR3.

The clonotype originates from a man between 18 and 29 years old in good health. Some clones in this sample may be carry-over from other donors' samples. Sequenced sample: naive CD4+ T cells from PBMCs. Specified subset: CD45RA+ positively selected. This sequence joins TRBV10-3 and TRBJ1-1; tentatively, D is TRBD1 (6 bases). The CDR3 sequence is CAISTGTTEAFF. The CDR3 coding sequence is TGTGCCATCAGTACCGGGACAACGGAAGCTTTCTTT.